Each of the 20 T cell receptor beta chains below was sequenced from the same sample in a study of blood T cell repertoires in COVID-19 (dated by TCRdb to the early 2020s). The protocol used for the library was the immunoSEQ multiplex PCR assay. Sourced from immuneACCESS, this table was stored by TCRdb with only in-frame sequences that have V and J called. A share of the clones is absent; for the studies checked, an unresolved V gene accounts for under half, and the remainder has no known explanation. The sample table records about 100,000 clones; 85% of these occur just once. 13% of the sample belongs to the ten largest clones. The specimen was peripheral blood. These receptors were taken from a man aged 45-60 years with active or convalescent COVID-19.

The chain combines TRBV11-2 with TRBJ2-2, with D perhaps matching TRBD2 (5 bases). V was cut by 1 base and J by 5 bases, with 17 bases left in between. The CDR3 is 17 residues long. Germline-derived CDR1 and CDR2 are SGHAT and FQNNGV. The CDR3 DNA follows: TGTGCCAGCAGCTTAGGCGGTAGCGTGGTACGAACCGGGGAGCTGTTTTTT. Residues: CASSLGGSVVRTGELFF.

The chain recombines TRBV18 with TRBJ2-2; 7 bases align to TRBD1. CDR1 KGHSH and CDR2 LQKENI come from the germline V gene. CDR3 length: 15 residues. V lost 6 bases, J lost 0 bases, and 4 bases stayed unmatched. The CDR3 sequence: CASSTGTANTGELFF. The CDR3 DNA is TGTGCCAGCTCGACCGGGACAGCGAACACCGGGGAGCTGTTTTTT.

For the CDR3, the DNA is TGTGCCAGCAGCGTAGTCGGGAATGAGGGCTACACCTTC. It specifies CASSVVGNEGYTF. The genes are TRBV9 and TRBJ1-2, with D uncertain. The CDR3 extends over 13 amino acids. Trimming took 0 bases from V and 8 from J, leaving 11 bases between them. Germline assignment: CDR1 SGDLS and CDR2 YYNGEE.

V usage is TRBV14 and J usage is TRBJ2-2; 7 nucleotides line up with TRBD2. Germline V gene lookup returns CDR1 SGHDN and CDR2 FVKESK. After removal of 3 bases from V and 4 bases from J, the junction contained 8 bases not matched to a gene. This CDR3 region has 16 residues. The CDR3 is CASSQGGRRFTGELFF. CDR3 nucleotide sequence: TGTGCCAGCAGCCAGGGCGGGAGAAGGTTCACCGGGGAGCTGTTTTTT.

This CDR3 is CSASLEEPNEKLFF. CDR3 nucleotide sequence: TGCAGTGCTAGTTTAGAAGAGCCTAATGAAAAACTGTTTTTT. The chain couples TRBV20-1 to TRBJ1-4, with unresolved D. The V gene lost 3 bases and the J gene lost 3 bases, with 11 bases spanning the gap. The CDR3 runs 14 residues. The V gene's germline CDR1 is DFQATT and CDR2 SNEGSKA (reference sequence).

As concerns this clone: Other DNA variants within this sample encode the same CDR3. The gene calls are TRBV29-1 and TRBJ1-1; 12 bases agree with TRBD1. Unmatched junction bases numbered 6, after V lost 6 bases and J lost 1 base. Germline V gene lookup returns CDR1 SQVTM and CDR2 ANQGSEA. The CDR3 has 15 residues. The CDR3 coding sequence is TGCAGCGTCGCCGGGACAGGGGGCTGGAACACTGAAGCTTTCTTT. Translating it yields CSVAGTGGWNTEAFF.

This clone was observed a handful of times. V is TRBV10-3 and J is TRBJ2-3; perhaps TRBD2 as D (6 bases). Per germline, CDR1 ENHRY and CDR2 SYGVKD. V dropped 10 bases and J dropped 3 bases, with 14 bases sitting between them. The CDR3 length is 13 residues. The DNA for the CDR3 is TGTGCCAACGGAGGGCACGGGACAGATACGCAGTATTTT. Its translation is CANGGHGTDTQYF.

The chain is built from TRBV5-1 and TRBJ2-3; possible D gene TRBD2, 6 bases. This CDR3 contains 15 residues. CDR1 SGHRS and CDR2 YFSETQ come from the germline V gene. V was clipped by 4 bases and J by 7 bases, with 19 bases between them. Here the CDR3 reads CASSRYDSSDYTQYF. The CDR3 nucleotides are TGCGCCAGCAGCCGATATGATTCTAGCGACTATACGCAGTATTTT.

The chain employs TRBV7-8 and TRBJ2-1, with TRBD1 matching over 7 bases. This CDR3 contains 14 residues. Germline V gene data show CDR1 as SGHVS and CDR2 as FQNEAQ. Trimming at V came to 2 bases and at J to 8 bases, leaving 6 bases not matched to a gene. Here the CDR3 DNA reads TGTGCCAGCAGCTTATTGGCAGGGGGATATGAGCAGTTCTTC. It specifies CASSLLAGGYEQFF.

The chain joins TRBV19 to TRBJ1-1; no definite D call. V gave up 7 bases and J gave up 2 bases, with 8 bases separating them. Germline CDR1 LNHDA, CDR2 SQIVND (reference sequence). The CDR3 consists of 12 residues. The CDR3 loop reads CASTEGNTEAFF. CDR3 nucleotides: TGTGCCAGTACCGAGGGAAACACTGAAGCTTTCTTT.

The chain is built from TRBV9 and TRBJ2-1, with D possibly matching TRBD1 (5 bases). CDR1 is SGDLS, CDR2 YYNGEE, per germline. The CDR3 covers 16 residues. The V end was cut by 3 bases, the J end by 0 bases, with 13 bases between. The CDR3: CASSGGLSGSYNEQFF. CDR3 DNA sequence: TGTGCCAGCAGCGGGGGCCTCTCGGGCTCCTACAATGAGCAGTTCTTC.

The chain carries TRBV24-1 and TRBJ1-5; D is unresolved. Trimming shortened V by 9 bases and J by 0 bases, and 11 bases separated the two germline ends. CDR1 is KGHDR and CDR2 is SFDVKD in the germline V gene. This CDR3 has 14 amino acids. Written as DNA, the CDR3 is TGTGCCACCGGAGGGAGTAATAGCAATCAGCCCCAGCATTTT. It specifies CATGGSNSNQPQHF.

The CDR3 loop reads CASSRGTGAGNEQFF. In DNA, the CDR3 is TGTGCCAGCAGCAGAGGGACAGGGGCTGGGAATGAGCAGTTCTTC. The rearrangement joins TRBV11-3 to TRBJ2-1; 10 nucleotides match TRBD1. Germline V gene data show CDR1 as SGHNT and CDR2 as YENEEA. The CDR3 runs 15 residues. After removal of 5 bases from V and 7 bases from J, the junction contained 8 bases not matched to a gene.

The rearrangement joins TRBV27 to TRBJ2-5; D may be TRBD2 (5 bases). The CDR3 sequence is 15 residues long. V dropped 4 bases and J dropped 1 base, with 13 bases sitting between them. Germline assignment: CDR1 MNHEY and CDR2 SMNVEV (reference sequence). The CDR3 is CASSWGASLQETQYF. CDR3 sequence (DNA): TGTGCCAGCAGTTGGGGAGCCTCCCTCCAAGAGACCCAGTACTTC.

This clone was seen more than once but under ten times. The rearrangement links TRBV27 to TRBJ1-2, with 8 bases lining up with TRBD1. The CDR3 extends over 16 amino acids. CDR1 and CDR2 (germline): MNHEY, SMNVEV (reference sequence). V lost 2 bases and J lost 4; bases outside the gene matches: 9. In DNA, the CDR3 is TGTGCCAGCAGTTTAACTCAGGGGGCGGCCATCTATGGCTACACCTTC. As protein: CASSLTQGAAIYGYTF.

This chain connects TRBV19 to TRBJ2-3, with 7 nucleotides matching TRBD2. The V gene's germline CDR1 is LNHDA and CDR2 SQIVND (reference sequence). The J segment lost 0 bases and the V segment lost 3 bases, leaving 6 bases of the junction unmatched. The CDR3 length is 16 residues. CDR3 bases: TGTGCCAGTAGTATTCGGGGGAGGGCTAGCACAGATACGCAGTATTTT. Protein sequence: CASSIRGRASTDTQYF.

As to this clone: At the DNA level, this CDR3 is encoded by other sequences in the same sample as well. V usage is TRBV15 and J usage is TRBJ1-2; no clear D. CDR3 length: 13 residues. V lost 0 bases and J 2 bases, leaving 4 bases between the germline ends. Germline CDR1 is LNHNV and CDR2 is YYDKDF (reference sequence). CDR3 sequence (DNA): TGTGCCACCAGCAGAGATCGGAACTATGGCTACACCTTC. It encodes CATSRDRNYGYTF.

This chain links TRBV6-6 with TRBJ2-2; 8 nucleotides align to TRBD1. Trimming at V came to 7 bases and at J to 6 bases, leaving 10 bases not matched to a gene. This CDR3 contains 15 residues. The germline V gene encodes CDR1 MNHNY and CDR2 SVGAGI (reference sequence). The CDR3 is CASTTDRVAAGELFF. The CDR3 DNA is TGTGCCAGCACCACGGACAGGGTCGCCGCCGGGGAGCTGTTTTTT.

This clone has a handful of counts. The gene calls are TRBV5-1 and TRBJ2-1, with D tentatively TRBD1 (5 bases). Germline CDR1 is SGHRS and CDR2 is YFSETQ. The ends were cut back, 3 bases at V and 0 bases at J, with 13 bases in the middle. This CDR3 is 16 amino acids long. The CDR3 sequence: CASSSQGPSSYNEQFF. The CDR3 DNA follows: TGCGCCAGCAGCTCGCAGGGCCCAAGCTCCTACAATGAGCAGTTCTTC.

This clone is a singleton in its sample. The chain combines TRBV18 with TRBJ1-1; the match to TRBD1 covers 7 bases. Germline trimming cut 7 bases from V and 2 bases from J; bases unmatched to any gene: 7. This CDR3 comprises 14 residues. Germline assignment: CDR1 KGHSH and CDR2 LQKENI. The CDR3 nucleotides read TGTGCCAGCTATTACAGGGGCCTCAACACTGAAGCTTTCTTT. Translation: CASYYRGLNTEAFF.